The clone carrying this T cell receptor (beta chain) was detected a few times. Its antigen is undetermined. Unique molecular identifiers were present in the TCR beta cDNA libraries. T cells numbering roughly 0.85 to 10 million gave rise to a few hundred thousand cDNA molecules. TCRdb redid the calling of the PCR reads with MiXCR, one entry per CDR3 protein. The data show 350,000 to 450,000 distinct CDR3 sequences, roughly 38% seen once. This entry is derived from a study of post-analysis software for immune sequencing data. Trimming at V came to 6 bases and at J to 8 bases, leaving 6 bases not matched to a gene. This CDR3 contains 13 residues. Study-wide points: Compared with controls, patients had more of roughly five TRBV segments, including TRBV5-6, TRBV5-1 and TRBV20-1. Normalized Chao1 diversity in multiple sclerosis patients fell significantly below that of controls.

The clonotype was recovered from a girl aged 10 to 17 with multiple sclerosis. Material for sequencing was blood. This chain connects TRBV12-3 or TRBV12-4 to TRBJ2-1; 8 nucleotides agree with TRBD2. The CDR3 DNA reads TGTGCCAGCAGGAGCGGGGGCGTCGATGAGCAGTTCTTC. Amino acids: CASRSGGVDEQFF.